The T cell receptor (beta chain) described here comes from a study of control samples from healthy donors and cancer patients. Generated by immunoSEQ multiplex PCR, the TCRdb table keeps only in-frame clones and is missing some. The table includes about 20,000 clones, 85% to 90% detected once. The CDR3 sequence is 14 residues long. Germline CDR1 SGHTA, CDR2 FQGNSA. V was trimmed by 2 bases and J by 7 bases, leaving 11 bases between them. The source is a man in his 60s with head and neck cancer. What was sequenced was PBMCs. The gene calls are TRBV7-2 and TRBJ2-2; D may be TRBD2 (7 bases). This CDR3 reads CASSLTGGVGELFF. The DNA for the CDR3 is TGTGCCAGCAGCTTAACGGGGGGCGTCGGGGAGCTGTTTTTT.